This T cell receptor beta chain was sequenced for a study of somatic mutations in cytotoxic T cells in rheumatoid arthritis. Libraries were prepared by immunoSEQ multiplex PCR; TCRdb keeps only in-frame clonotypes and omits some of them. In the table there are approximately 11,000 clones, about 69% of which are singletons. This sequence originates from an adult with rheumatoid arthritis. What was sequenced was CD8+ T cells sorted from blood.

This CDR3 reads CSARGNTEAFF. The CDR3 DNA sequence: TGCAGTGCTAGAGGGAACACTGAAGCTTTCTTT. The chain combines TRBV20-1 with TRBJ1-1; D not resolved. Trimming took 1 base from V and 1 from J, leaving 1 base between them. CDR1 is DFQATT, CDR2 SNEGSKA, per germline (reference sequence). The CDR3 has 11 residues.